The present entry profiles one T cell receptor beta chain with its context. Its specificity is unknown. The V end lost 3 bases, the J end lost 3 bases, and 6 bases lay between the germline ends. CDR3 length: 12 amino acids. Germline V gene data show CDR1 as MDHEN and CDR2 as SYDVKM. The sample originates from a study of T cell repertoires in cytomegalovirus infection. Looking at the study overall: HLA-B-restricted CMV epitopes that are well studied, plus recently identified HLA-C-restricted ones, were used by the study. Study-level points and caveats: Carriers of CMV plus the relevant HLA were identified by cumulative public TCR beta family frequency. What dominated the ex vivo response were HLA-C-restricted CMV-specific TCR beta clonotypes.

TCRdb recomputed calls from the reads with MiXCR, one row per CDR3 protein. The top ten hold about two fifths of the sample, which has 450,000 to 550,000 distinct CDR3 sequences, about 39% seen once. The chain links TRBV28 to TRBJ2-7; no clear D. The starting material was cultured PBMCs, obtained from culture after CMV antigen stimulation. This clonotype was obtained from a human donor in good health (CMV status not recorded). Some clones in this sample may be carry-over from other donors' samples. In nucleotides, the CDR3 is TGTGCCAGCAGTTTCCCCCTCTACGAGCAGTACTTC. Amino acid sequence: CASSFPLYEQYF.